This is a list of T cell receptor beta chains from one sample in a study of CD8 T cells in ankylosing spondylitis. A single record per CDR3 protein comes from TCRdb applying MiXCR to the 5' RACE reads. The sample carries 250,000 to 400,000 distinct CDR3 sequences, approximately 10% recorded once. Material for sequencing was blood, either unsorted or a sorted T cell fraction (not recorded which). The receptors derive from a female donor with ankylosing spondylitis or in good health (not recorded which). Each CDR3 is given with its conserved first and last residue. Fields, in order: V gene, D gene, CDR3 length, clone size, J gene, CDR3 DNA, CDR3 protein. D genes are given only for firm matches. A row's size may be missing; if present it is once, few, many or a size class.

TRBV20-1,-,16,many,TRBJ1-6,TGCAGTGCTAGAGAACCTCCCACTCAAAGGAATTCACCCCTCCACTTT,CSAREPPTQRNSPLHF
TRBV5-1,-,15,many,TRBJ1-2,TGCGCCAGCAGCTTGGTGACCCCAGGAGTTTATGGCTACACCTTC,CASSLVTPGVYGYTF
TRBV12-3/TRBV12-4,TRBD2,16,-,TRBJ2-1,TGTGCCAGCAGTTACCCCTTGGCGGGAGCCCACAATGAGCAGTTCTTC,CASSYPLAGAHNEQFF
TRBV20-1,TRBD1,14,-,TRBJ2-5,TGCAGTGCCCCCCAAACAGGGGGCTGGGAGACCCAGTACTTC,CSAPQTGGWETQYF
TRBV5-1,-,14,-,TRBJ2-3,TGCGCCAGCAGCACGGAACAGGCCATCGATACGCAGTATTTT,CASSTEQAIDTQYF
TRBV20-1,TRBD1,14,many,TRBJ1-1,TGCAGTGCTGGGGACAGTCGAACGGGGACTGAAGCTTTCTTT,CSAGDSRTGTEAFF
TRBV27,TRBD1,14,once,TRBJ1-6,TGTGCCAGCAGAATGACAGGGGGCCGTTCACCCCTCCACTTT,CASRMTGGRSPLHF
TRBV20-1,-,15,many,TRBJ1-2,TGCAGTGCTAGAGATCCTTGGACAGATAACTATGGCTACACCTTC,CSARDPWTDNYGYTF
TRBV3-1,-,14,-,TRBJ2-7,TGTGCCAGCACTAAGGGGGGAAGCTCCTACGAGCAGTACTTC,CASTKGGSSYEQYF
TRBV20-1,-,14,few,TRBJ2-3,TGCAGTGCACCGACCGGGACCGGGTCTGATACGCAGTATTTT,CSAPTGTGSDTQYF
TRBV29-1,TRBD2,13,many,TRBJ2-7,TGCAGCGTTGCTAGCGGGGGCTCCTACGAGCAGTACTTC,CSVASGGSYEQYF
TRBV12-3/TRBV12-4,-,14,many,TRBJ1-1,TGTGCCAGCAGTAGGGCCCTGAGAGCCACTGAAGCTTTCTTT,CASSRALRATEAFF
TRBV5-1,-,14,many,TRBJ2-3,TGCGCCAGCTACACAAAGCCCGCCGCAGATACGCAGTATTTT,CASYTKPAADTQYF
TRBV6-5,-,15,many,TRBJ2-7,TGTGCCAGCAGTTACTCGGATCAGGGGTCCTACGAGCAGTACTTC,CASSYSDQGSYEQYF
TRBV7-2,-,14,many,TRBJ2-2,TGTGCCAGCAGCTCGGATCCGAACACCGGGGAGCTGTTTTTT,CASSSDPNTGELFF
TRBV6-1,-,17,many,TRBJ2-2,TGTGCCAGCAGGCAAAATAGGGGGGGCTCGGGCACCGGGGAGCTGTTTTTT,CASRQNRGGSGTGELFF
TRBV3-1,-,11,many,TRBJ1-1,TGTGCCAGCAGCCAATACGCTGAAGCTTTCTTT,CASSQYAEAFF
TRBV25-1,TRBD2,15,many,TRBJ2-1,TGTGCCAGCAGTGATGCGGGAGGGCCGCAAAATGAGCAGTTCTTC,CASSDAGGPQNEQFF
TRBV7-2,-,13,few,TRBJ2-7,TGTGCCAGCAGCCCGGGTAGCCTGGGCGAGCAGTACTTC,CASSPGSLGEQYF
TRBV18,-,12,few,TRBJ2-7,TGTGCCAGCTCACCAAACCCGACGGAGCAGTACTTC,CASSPNPTEQYF
TRBV6-1,-,16,-,TRBJ2-4,TGTGCCAGCAGTGAACTAGCAGGAAGAACCAAAAACATTCAGTACTTC,CASSELAGRTKNIQYF
TRBV20-1,-,17,few,TRBJ2-7,TGCTGTGCTAGAGATTCGGGGCGGGACGGATCAGGCCACGAGCAGTACTTC,CCARDSGRDGSGHEQYF